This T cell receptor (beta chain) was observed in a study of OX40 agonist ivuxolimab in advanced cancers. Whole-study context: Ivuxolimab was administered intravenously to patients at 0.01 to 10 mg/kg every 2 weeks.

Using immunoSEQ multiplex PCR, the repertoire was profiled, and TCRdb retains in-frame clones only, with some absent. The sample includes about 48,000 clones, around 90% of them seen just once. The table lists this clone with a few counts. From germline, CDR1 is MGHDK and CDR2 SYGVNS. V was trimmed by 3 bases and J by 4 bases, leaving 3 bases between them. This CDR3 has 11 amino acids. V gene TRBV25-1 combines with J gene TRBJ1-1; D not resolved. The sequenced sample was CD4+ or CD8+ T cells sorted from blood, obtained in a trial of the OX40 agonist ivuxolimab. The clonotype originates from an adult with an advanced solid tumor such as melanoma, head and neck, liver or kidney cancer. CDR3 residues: CASSEGTEAFF. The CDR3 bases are TGTGCCAGCAGTGAGGGCACTGAAGCTTTCTTT.